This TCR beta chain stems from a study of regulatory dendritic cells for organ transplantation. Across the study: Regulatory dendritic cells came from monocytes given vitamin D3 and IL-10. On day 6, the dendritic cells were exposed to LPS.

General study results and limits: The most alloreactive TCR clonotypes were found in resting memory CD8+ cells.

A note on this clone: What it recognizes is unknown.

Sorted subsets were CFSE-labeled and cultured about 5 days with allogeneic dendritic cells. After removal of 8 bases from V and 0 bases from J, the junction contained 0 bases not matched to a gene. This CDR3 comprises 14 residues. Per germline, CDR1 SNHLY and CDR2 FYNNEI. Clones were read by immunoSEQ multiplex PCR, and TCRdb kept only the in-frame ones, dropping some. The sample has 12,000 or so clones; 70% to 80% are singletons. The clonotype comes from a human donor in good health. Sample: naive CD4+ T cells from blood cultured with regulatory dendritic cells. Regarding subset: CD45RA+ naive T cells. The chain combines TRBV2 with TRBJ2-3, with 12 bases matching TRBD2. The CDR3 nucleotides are TGTGCCAGCGGACTAGCGGGGAGCACAGATACGCAGTATTTT. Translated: CASGLAGSTDTQYF.